Sequencing of this T cell receptor (beta chain) was carried out in a study of blood T cell repertoires in COVID-19 (dated by TCRdb to about 2020). Regarding the complete study: The collaborator samples originated in the United States, Italy and Spain and spanned the acute and convalescent phases of COVID-19. The material from the prospective study consisted of cDNA or gDNA derived from T cells, B-cell-depleted T cells, or PBMCs. Deeply sampled blood TCRbeta repertoires from subjects exposed to, actively infected with, or recovered from COVID-19 were included in the dataset. The repertoires were released in a freely available public database intended as a resource for research on the immune response to SARS-CoV-2. The samples were drawn from two sources: the first 160 participants of the ongoing ImmuneRACE study, and 1,254 subjects contributed by 6 global collaborators. The sample metadata nearly always contained a de-identified subject ID, COVID-19 status, age in years and sex. Where HLA class I and class II types were available, the types were taken from metadata supplied by the sample provider, not from assay-based typing.

TCRbeta CDR3 regions were amplified from genomic DNA by means of the immunoSEQ Assay, a bias-controlled multiplex PCR. The study's own analysis went as follows. Within the assay, amplification of reference gene primers was used to estimate how many nucleated cells each sample contained. To quantify the absolute abundance of each unique TCRbeta CDR3 rearrangement, sequence reads were collapsed and filtered. For each sample, productive Simpson clonality was calculated as the square root of Simpson's diversity index across productive rearrangements. The source is immuneACCESS, and TCRdb retained only in-frame sequences with V and J called. Part of the clones is not carried over; for the studies checked, unresolved V genes explain less than half of this, and the remainder is unexplained. D and trimming were read from the DNA, whereas the V and J calls and clone size are those reported in that table. A total of 99,000 or so clones appear in this sample, 75% to 85% of them only once. The ten top clones hold 7.5% to 10% of the sample.

A remark on this clone: It lacks a known antigen. No clone much larger than this one lies a single base away; base qualities are absent.

What the research found in general, with its limitations: Clinical and demographic metadata were provided uncurated, with the amount varying by source and participant.

CDR1 and CDR2, per the germline V gene, are SQVTM and ANQGSEA. V is pruned by 6 bases and J by 7 bases, leaving 14 bases of the junction without a gene match. The CDR3 runs 16 residues from the cysteine to the phenylalanine. The only DNA kept is the CDR3, 48 bases in frame from the first base. Whole blood was collected in K2EDTA tubes by collaborating institutions according to the institutions' own protocols. Collaborator samples were shipped for TCRbeta analysis as frozen whole blood, isolated PBMCs, or DNA extracted from either sample type. The clonotype was recovered from a woman aged 70-85 years with acute or convalescent COVID-19. Specimen: peripheral blood. The rearranged chain carries TRBV29-1 and TRBJ2-1; 11 junctional bases match TRBD2. The nucleotide sequence is given as TGCAGCGTCCAGAACCGGTTAGCGGGAGGGCCGAATGAGCAGTTCTTC. Translated, it reads CSVQNRLAGGPNEQFF.